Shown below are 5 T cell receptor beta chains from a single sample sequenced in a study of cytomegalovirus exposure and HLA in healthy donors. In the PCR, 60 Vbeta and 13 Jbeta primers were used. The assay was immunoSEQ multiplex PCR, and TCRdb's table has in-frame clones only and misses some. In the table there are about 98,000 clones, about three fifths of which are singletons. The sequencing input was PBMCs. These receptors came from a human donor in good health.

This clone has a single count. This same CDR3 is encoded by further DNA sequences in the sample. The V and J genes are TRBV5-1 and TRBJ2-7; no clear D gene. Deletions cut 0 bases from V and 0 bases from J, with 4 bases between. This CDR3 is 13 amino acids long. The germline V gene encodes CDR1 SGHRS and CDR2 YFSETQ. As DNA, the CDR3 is TGCGCCAGCAGCTTGGCGAGCTCCTACGAGCAGTACTTC. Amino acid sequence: CASSLASSYEQYF.

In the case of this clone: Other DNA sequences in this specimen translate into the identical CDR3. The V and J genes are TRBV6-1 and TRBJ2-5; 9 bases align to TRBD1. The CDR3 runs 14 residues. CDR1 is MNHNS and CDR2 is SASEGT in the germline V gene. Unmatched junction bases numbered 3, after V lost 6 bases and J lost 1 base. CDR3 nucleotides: TGTGCCAGCAGCAGGGACAGGGCCCAAGAGACCCAGTACTTC. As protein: CASSRDRAQETQYF.

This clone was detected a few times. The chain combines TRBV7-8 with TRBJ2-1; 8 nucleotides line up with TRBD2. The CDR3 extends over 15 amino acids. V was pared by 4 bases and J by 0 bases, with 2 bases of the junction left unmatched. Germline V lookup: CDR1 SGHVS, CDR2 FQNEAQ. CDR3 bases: TGTGCCAGCAGCTATAGCGGGACCTCCTACAATGAGCAGTTCTTC. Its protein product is CASSYSGTSYNEQFF.

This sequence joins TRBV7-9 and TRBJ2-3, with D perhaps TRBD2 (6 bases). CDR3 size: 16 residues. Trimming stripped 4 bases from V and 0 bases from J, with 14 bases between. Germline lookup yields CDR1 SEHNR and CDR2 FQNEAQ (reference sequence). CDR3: CASSYSGGKSTDTQYF. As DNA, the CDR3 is TGTGCCAGCAGCTATAGCGGAGGTAAAAGCACAGATACGCAGTATTTT.

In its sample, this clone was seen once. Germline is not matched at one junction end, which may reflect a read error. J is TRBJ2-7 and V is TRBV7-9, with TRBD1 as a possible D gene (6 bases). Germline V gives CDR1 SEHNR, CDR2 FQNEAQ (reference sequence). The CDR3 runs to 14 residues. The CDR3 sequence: CACSLGQTLYEQYF. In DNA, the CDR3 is TGTGCCTGCAGCCTTGGACAGACCCTCTACGAGCAGTACTTC.